Shown below are 21 T cell receptor beta chains from a single sample sequenced in a study of blood T cells in healthy people across ages. Then a second PCR, running about 6 to 12 cycles, was carried out with a sample-barcoded 5' primer and a J-beta primer mix. MiXCR was run by TCRdb on the 5' RACE reads, yielding one entry per CDR3 protein. The sample lists 500,000 to 700,000 distinct CDR3 sequences, under 30% occurring once. Sequenced material: blood. These receptors came from a woman of 80 years or more in good health.

With respect to this clonotype: With a much larger clone just one base away, this may be a read error. The CDR3 carries no conserved terminal phenylalanine or tryptophan, so it likely arises from a read error. This chain links TRBV20-1 with TRBJ1-6; TRBD1 aligns across 7 bases. This CDR3 comprises 17 residues. Germline V gene data show CDR1 as DFQATT and CDR2 as SNEGSKA (reference sequence). Germline trimming cut 2 bases from V and 10 bases from J; bases unmatched to any gene: 17. CDR3: CSARPQTGRGVNSPLHC. CDR3 bases: TGCAGTGCTAGACCTCAGACGGGCAGGGGGGTCAACTCACCCCTCCACTGT.

This clonotype has a count of ten or more. The CDR3 is CASSYSIEGLRADTQYF. In nucleotides, the CDR3 is TGTGCCAGCAGTTACTCTATTGAGGGATTAAGGGCAGATACGCAGTATTTT. This chain links TRBV6-2 or TRBV6-3 with TRBJ2-3; perhaps TRBD2 as D (5 bases). Germline V gives CDR1 MNHEY, CDR2 SVGEGT. V was shortened by 0 bases and J by 4 bases, with 17 bases between the two germline ends. The CDR3 consists of 17 residues.

This clonotype was recorded many times. The chain links TRBV29-1 to TRBJ1-2; no clear D. CDR1 is SQVTM, CDR2 ANQGSEA, per germline. Trimming removed 5 bases from V and 8 bases from J, with 6 bases in between. The CDR3 extends over 9 amino acids. In nucleotides, the CDR3 is TGCAGCGTTTCAGGCGGCTACACCTTC. Its translation is CSVSGGYTF.

Only a few counts were recorded for this clonotype. The rearrangement joins TRBV20-1 to TRBJ1-1; a possible D gene is TRBD1 (6 bases). Per the germline V gene, CDR1 is DFQATT and CDR2 is SNEGSKA (reference sequence). The CDR3 consists of 16 residues. Trimming pared 6 bases from V and 1 base from J, leaving 21 bases between. The CDR3 DNA is TGCAGTGCCCTAAGAATTGGGGGCGTGGGGAACACTGAAGCTTTCTTT. Translated: CSALRIGGVGNTEAFF.

This clonotype was counted ten times or more. The rearrangement uses TRBV9 and TRBJ2-7; D is perhaps TRBD1 (6 bases). CDR1 is SGDLS and CDR2 is YYNGEE in the germline V gene. Trimming took off 2 bases at V and 7 bases at J, with 19 bases between the two ends. The CDR3 consists of 15 residues. The CDR3 protein is CASSVDGQGRGEQYF. The CDR3 bases are TGTGCCAGCAGCGTTGATGGCCAGGGGCGTGGGGAGCAGTACTTC. Together with reference TRBV9 and TRBJ2-7, the CDR3 gives the full variable domain: DSGVTQTPKHLITATGQRVTLRCSPRSGDLSVYWYQQSLDQGLQFLIQYYNGEERAKGNILERFSAQQFPDLHSELNLSSLELGDSALYFCASSVDGQGRGEQYFGPGTRLTVT.

The table lists this clonotype with many counts. The chain combines TRBV6-5 with TRBJ2-1; D is perhaps TRBD1 (6 bases). The CDR3 extends over 13 amino acids. Trimming pared 4 bases from V and 5 bases from J, leaving 9 bases between. CDR1 and CDR2 from the germline V gene are MNHEY and SVGAGI. The CDR3 is CASSSWTDNEQFF. The CDR3 bases are TGTGCCAGCAGTTCTTGGACAGACAATGAGCAGTTCTTC.

With regard to this clonotype: A single base separates this from a much larger clone, so it may be a read error. V gene TRBV6-5 combines with J gene TRBJ2-1, with a tentative D call TRBD1 (5 bases). V shed 9 bases and J shed 7 bases, with 16 bases lying between them. Germline CDR1 reads MNHEY; CDR2 reads SVGAGI. The CDR3 runs to 13 residues. The CDR3 coding sequence is TGTGCCAGTACCGACTGGGCAGGGAATGAGCAGTTCTTC. It translates to CASTDWAGNEQFF.

This clonotype was observed at least ten times. The V and J genes are TRBV5-6 and TRBJ2-3, with 10 bases fitting TRBD2. The germline V gene encodes CDR1 SGHDT and CDR2 YYEEEE. The CDR3 has 16 amino acids. V was clipped by 3 bases and J by 4 bases; unmatched bases: 8. In DNA form, the CDR3 reads TGTGCCAGCAGCTCGTGGCGGACTAGCGGCGCAGATACGCAGTATTTT. It specifies CASSSWRTSGADTQYF.

Only a few counts were recorded for this clonotype. The chain combines TRBV6-5 with TRBJ2-5; the D gene is possibly TRBD1 (6 bases). The J call may be wrong; the DNA end is better matched by TRBJ2-1. This CDR3 is 14 amino acids long. Germline assignment: CDR1 MNHEY and CDR2 SVGAGI. The CDR3 spells CAGSRGSPQETQFF. Here the CDR3 DNA reads TGTGCCGGTTCCAGGGGTTCCCCCCAAGAGACCCAGTTCTTC.

This clonotype was observed a handful of times. The junction differs from germline at one of its ends, possibly a read error. The CDR3 DNA follows: TGCAGTGCGAGAGGGGTAGGTACGCAGTATTTT. Translated: CSARGVGTQYF. The rearrangement links TRBV20-1 to TRBJ2-3; tentatively, D is TRBD1 or TRBD2 (5 bases each). The CDR3 runs 11 residues. Germline values: CDR1 DFQATT, CDR2 SNEGSKA (reference sequence).

Concerning this clonotype: With a much larger clone just one base away, this may be a read error. The chain couples TRBV14 to TRBJ1-2; D gene ambiguous. This CDR3 is 13 amino acids long. Germline V lookup: CDR1 SGHDN, CDR2 FVKESK. The V end lost 3 bases, the J end lost 2 bases, and 7 bases lay between the germline ends. CDR3 amino acids: CASSQPVNYGYTF. CDR3 sequence (DNA): TGTGCCAGCAGCCAGCCGGTGAACTATGGCTACACCTTC. Looking up the rest from reference TRBV14 and TRBJ1-2 gives the full variable domain: EAGVTQFPSHSVIEKGQTVTLRCDPISGHDNLYWYRRVMGKEIKFLLHFVKESKQDESGMPNNRFLAERTGGTYSTLKVQPAELEDSGVYFCASSQPVNYGYTFGSGTRLTVV.

This clonotype was detected many times. The chain couples TRBV18 to TRBJ1-4; no definite D call. The V and J ends lost 4 bases and 0 bases respectively, with 12 bases between them. The CDR3 is 16 residues long. CDR1 is KGHSH and CDR2 is LQKENI in the germline V gene. The CDR3 here is CASSLKDKSTNEKLFF. As DNA, the CDR3 is TGTGCCAGCTCACTCAAAGACAAGTCAACTAATGAAAAACTGTTTTTT.

Ten or more counts support this clonotype. V and J are TRBV5-1 and TRBJ2-1, with 9 positions matching TRBD1. This CDR3 comprises 17 residues. Germline values: CDR1 SGHRS, CDR2 YFSETQ. V dropped 5 bases and J dropped 0; count of bases not matched to a gene: 9. CDR3 in amino acids: CASRVGQGISSYNEQFF. CDR3 coding DNA: TGCGCCAGCAGAGTGGGACAGGGAATAAGCTCCTACAATGAGCAGTTCTTC.

The V gene is TRBV7-2, the J gene TRBJ2-7; D not resolved. Trimming removed 5 bases at V and 4 bases at J, with 6 bases between. The germline CDR1 and CDR2 sequences are SGHTA and FQGNSA. The CDR3 contains 11 residues. The CDR3 sequence: CASSTKYEQYF. In DNA, the CDR3 is TGTGCCAGCAGCACTAAGTACGAGCAGTACTTC.

Notes on this clonotype: Germline and junction disagree at one end, which may indicate a read error. V is TRBV12-3 or TRBV12-4 and J is TRBJ1-5, with TRBD1 as a possible D gene (5 bases). This CDR3 has 15 residues. CDR3 DNA sequence: TGTGCCAGCAGCTTAGCCGGGACCGGGAGTCAGCCCCAGCATTTT. Translation gives CASSLAGTGSQPQHF.

On this clonotype itself: Being one base from a much bigger clone, this may be a read error. The chain recombines TRBV6-5 with TRBJ2-1; the match to TRBD2 covers 9 bases. Germline lookup yields CDR1 MNHEY and CDR2 SVGAGI. CDR3 length: 15 amino acids. CDR3 DNA sequence: TGTGCCAACAGTTACCCGGGACTAGCTAACAATGAGCAGTTCTTC. Protein product: CANSYPGLANNEQFF.

Only a few counts were recorded for this clonotype. This rearrangement joins TRBV9 to TRBJ2-1; 14 bases match TRBD2. Germline assignment: CDR1 SGDLS and CDR2 YYNGEE. V trimming: 0 bases; J trimming: 7 bases; junction bases outside the gene matches: 15. The CDR3 is 20 amino acids. The CDR3 DNA reads TGTGCCAGCAGCGTAGTGAAAGGACTAGCGGGGGGCCCCGCGGGAAATGAGCAGTTCTTC. Protein sequence: CASSVVKGLAGGPAGNEQFF. Supplemented by reference TRBV9 and TRBJ2-1, the full variable domain reads DSGVTQTPKHLITATGQRVTLRCSPRSGDLSVYWYQQSLDQGLQFLIQYYNGEERAKGNILERFSAQQFPDLHSELNLSSLELGDSALYFCASSVVKGLAGGPAGNEQFFGPGTRLTVL.

This clonotype has just a few counts. The chain employs TRBV20-1 and TRBJ1-4, with D perhaps TRBD1 (6 bases). The CDR3 totals 13 residues. From germline, CDR1 is DFQATT and CDR2 SNEGSKA (reference sequence). V was clipped by 6 bases and J by 7 bases, with 15 bases between them. CDR3 amino acids: CSAPSGAGEKLFF. The CDR3 nucleotides read TGCAGTGCCCCCTCGGGGGCCGGTGAAAAACTGTTTTTT.

Of note for this clonotype: A much larger clonotype is one base distant, so this may be a read error. The rearrangement joins TRBV15 to TRBJ2-3, with D unresolved. V was cut by 5 bases and J by 2 bases, with 11 bases left in between. The CDR3 is 14 residues long. Germline CDR1 LNHNV, CDR2 YYDKDF (reference sequence). CDR3 sequence: CATSGPTHTDTQYF. The CDR3 DNA reads TGTGCCACCAGCGGACCCACTCACACAGATACGCAGTATTTT. Using reference TRBV15 and TRBJ2-3 for the parts outside the CDR3, the full variable domain is DAMVIQNPRYQVTQFGKPVTLSCSQTLNHNVMYWYQQKSSQAPKLLFHYYDKDFNNEADTPDNFQSRRPNTSFCFLDIRSPGLGDTAMYLCATSGPTHTDTQYFGPGTRLTVL.

This clonotype has at least ten counts. The chain uses TRBV12-3 or TRBV12-4 and TRBJ2-5; 7 positions match TRBD1. V gave up 1 base and J gave up 7 bases; unmatched junction bases: 12. The CDR3 consists of 16 residues. The DNA of the CDR3 is TGTGCCAGCAGTTTAGAAGCGACAGGGCTAGGCGTGACCCAGTACTTC. This encodes CASSLEATGLGVTQYF.

About this clonotype itself: The CDR3 end shows no conserved phenylalanine or tryptophan, and so a read error is likely. The chain employs TRBV29-1 and TRBJ2-6; TRBD1 is a possible D gene (6 bases). This CDR3 contains 14 residues. Germline loops: CDR1 SQVTM, CDR2 ANQGSEA. The V end lost 6 bases, the J end lost 7 bases, and 16 bases lay between the germline ends. CDR3 nucleotides: TGCAGCGTCGATACAGGGTTTGGCGCCAACGTCCTGACTGTC. Translating it yields CSVDTGFGANVLTV.